The sequence of this TCR beta chain was determined in a study of cytotoxic CD8 clonotypes in ibrutinib-treated CLL. Study-level results: In sustained-remission versus progressing patients, sampling times differed.

Assay used: immunoSEQ multiplex PCR; TCRdb lists only in-frame clones, some missing. The sample lists roughly 58,000 clones, 54% occurring once. The CDR3 covers 16 residues. Trimming shortened V by 4 bases and J by 3 bases, and 19 bases separated the two germline ends. Germline CDR1 and CDR2: SEHNR and FQNEAQ (reference sequence). In regard to this clone: Its antigen is not known.

The source of this sequence is a human donor with chronic lymphocytic leukemia. Sequenced here: PBMCs, sampled at disease progression, from a patient treated with ibrutinib. The V and J genes are TRBV7-9 and TRBJ2-7; perhaps TRBD2 as D (6 bases). CDR3 sequence reads: CASSSYAGPNLYEQYF. The CDR3 DNA reads TGTGCCAGCAGCTCTTACGCGGGACCAAATCTCTACGAGCAGTACTTC.